Listed below are T cell receptor beta chains from one sample, sequenced in a study of OX40 agonist ivuxolimab in advanced cancers. Libraries were prepared by immunoSEQ multiplex PCR; TCRdb keeps only in-frame clonotypes and omits some of them. Of fewer than 70,000 clones in the sample, more than 85% are singletons; the top ten hold about an eighth. This sample comprised CD4+ or CD8+ T cells sorted from blood, obtained in a trial of the OX40 agonist ivuxolimab. The receptors here all came from an adult with an advanced solid tumor such as melanoma, head and neck, liver or kidney cancer. Both conserved end residues are part of each CDR3. A D gene is named only where the DNA matches it firmly. Some rows have no size entry. The others give once, few or many, or a class for an expanded clone.

CDR3 length	D gene	J gene	clone size	V gene	CDR3 protein	CDR3 DNA
18	TRBD2	TRBJ2-1	.	TRBV2	CASERGLAGGGPYNEQFF	TGTGCCAGTGAGAGGGGACTAGCGGGAGGGGGACCCTACAATGAGCAGTTCTTC
12	.	TRBJ1-2	.	TRBV6-1	CATGAGFYGYTF	TGTGCCACCGGAGCGGGTTTCTATGGCTACACCTTC
13	.	TRBJ2-7	.	TRBV13	CASSFGVSGEQYF	TGTGCCAGCAGCTTTGGGGTCTCCGGCGAGCAGTACTTC
15	.	TRBJ1-2	.	TRBV7-9	CASSLRTSTNYGYTF	TGTGCCAGCAGCTTACGGACAAGTACTAACTATGGCTACACCTTC
15	TRBD1	TRBJ2-1	.	TRBV7-2	CASSPGQGSYNEQFF	TGTGCCAGCAGCCCAGGACAGGGCAGTTACAATGAGCAGTTCTTC
13	.	TRBJ2-3	.	TRBV29-1	CSVEAGDTDTQYF	TGCAGCGTTGAAGCGGGGGACACAGATACGCAGTATTTT
15	TRBD2	TRBJ2-7	once	TRBV19	CASSIRTSGTYEQYF	TGTGCCAGTAGTATTAGAACTAGCGGCACCTACGAGCAGTACTTC
16	TRBD2	TRBJ2-2	once	TRBV6-5	CASSSLLAGGPGELFF	TGTGCCAGCAGTTCCCTTCTAGCGGGAGGGCCCGGGGAGCTGTTTTTT
16	.	TRBJ2-1	once	TRBV14	CASSQDIRVWGNEQFF	TGTGCCAGCAGCCAAGATATAAGGGTTTGGGGCAATGAGCAGTTCTTC
15	.	TRBJ2-7	.	TRBV5-5	CASSGGVVLAYEQYF	TGTGCCAGCAGCGGAGGGGTGGTGCTAGCCTACGAGCAGTACTTC
14	TRBD1	TRBJ1-1	.	TRBV4-1	CASSPTGVSTEAFF	TGCGCCAGCAGCCCGACAGGGGTGAGCACTGAAGCTTTCTTT
16	.	TRBJ2-1	.	TRBV9	CASSVYSGGFVDEQFF	TGTGCCAGCAGCGTATATAGCGGAGGTTTCGTGGATGAGCAGTTCTTC
16	TRBD2	TRBJ2-4	.	TRBV13	CASSMRGGRAKNIQYF	TGTGCCAGCAGCATGCGGGGCGGGAGAGCCAAAAACATTCAGTACTTC
13	.	TRBJ1-6	.	TRBV5-6	CASSMDSNSPLHF	TGTGCCAGCAGCATGGACAGCAATTCACCCCTCCACTTT
13	.	TRBJ2-4	.	TRBV4-1	CASGQESGVDQYF	TGCGCCAGCGGCCAAGAGAGTGGGGTCGATCAGTACTTC
15	.	TRBJ1-5	once	TRBV4-1	CASSQDSGPDQPQHF	TGCGCCAGCAGCCAAGATAGCGGACCCGATCAGCCCCAGCATTTT
15	.	TRBJ2-1	.	TRBV6-1	CASTAELLPYNEQFF	TGTGCCAGCACCGCCGAGCTCCTCCCTTACAATGAGCAGTTCTTC
14	.	TRBJ2-7	.	TRBV18	CASSPPQGGYEQYF	TGTGCCAGCTCACCACCCCAGGGTGGCTACGAGCAGTACTTC
15	.	TRBJ2-1	.	TRBV9	CASSVGGVAGNEQFF	TGTGCCAGCAGCGTAGGGGGGGTAGCTGGCAATGAGCAGTTCTTC
14	TRBD1	TRBJ2-3	once	TRBV7-7	CASSEGTGTDTQYF	TGTGCCAGCAGCGAGGGGACAGGGACAGATACGCAGTATTTT
16	.	TRBJ2-2	.	TRBV27	CASSPRRSTGTGELFF	TGTGCCAGCAGTCCACGCAGGAGTACGGGCACCGGGGAGCTGTTTTTT
17	.	TRBJ2-3	.	TRBV7-2	CAGSLDSPRDSTDTQYF	TGTGCCGGCAGCTTAGATTCCCCCCGGGACAGCACAGATACGCAGTATTTT
18	.	TRBJ2-5	once	TRBV4-3	CASSQGALLYGGEETQYF	TGCGCCAGCAGCCAAGGCGCCCTACTGTACGGGGGAGAAGAGACCCAGTACTTC
17	TRBD2	TRBJ2-7	once	TRBV5-1	CASSYVEAGGAVYEQYF	TGCGCCAGCAGCTATGTAGAGGCGGGAGGGGCGGTCTACGAGCAGTACTTC
15	TRBD1	TRBJ2-7	.	TRBV6-1	CASSEGTGGSYEQYF	TGTGCCAGCAGTGAAGGGACAGGGGGCTCCTACGAGCAGTACTTC
18	.	TRBJ2-4	.	TRBV13	CASSLARSSPYAKNIQYF	TGTGCCAGCAGCTTAGCGCGATCCAGCCCCTACGCCAAAAACATTCAGTACTTC
16	TRBD1	TRBJ1-1	.	TRBV10-3	CAISEGFEGAGTEAFF	TGTGCCATCAGTGAAGGTTTTGAGGGGGCAGGCACTGAAGCTTTCTTT
16	TRBD2	TRBJ2-2	.	TRBV6-4	CASSERAGAVTGELFF	TGTGCCAGCAGTGAAAGAGCGGGGGCCGTCACCGGGGAGCTGTTTTTT
16	TRBD2	TRBJ2-2	.	TRBV7-6	CASSFSGMGITGELFF	TGTGCCAGCAGCTTTAGCGGGATGGGTATCACCGGGGAGCTGTTTTTT
17	.	TRBJ2-7	.	TRBV29-1	CSVVYYGTSKSSYEQYF	TGCAGCGTTGTCTATTACGGGACCTCAAAATCATCCTACGAGCAGTACTTC
14	.	TRBJ1-1	few	TRBV27	CASSLGSLNTEAFF	TGTGCCAGCAGTTTAGGGTCCCTGAACACTGAAGCTTTCTTT
15	.	TRBJ2-7	.	TRBV2	CASSKSQGTSYEQYF	TGTGCCAGCAGTAAGAGTCAGGGAACCTCCTACGAGCAGTACTTC
16	.	TRBJ2-1	.	TRBV27	CASSGSGVYSYNEQFF	TGTGCCAGCAGTGGCTCAGGGGTGTACTCCTACAATGAGCAGTTCTTC
16	.	TRBJ2-2	.	TRBV13	CASSLVAGPNTGELFF	TGTGCCAGCAGCTTAGTGGCGGGGCCGAACACCGGGGAGCTGTTTTTT
15	.	TRBJ2-7	.	TRBV7-6	CASSLNQRGGLEQYF	TGTGCCAGCAGCTTAAACCAGAGGGGTGGGCTCGAGCAGTACTTC
15	.	TRBJ2-1	.	TRBV4-1	CASSLRTELNNEQFF	TGCGCCAGCAGCCTCCGGACAGAACTGAACAATGAGCAGTTCTTC
14	TRBD2	TRBJ2-7	.	TRBV19	CASSRGSPAYEQYF	TGTGCCAGTAGTCGCGGGAGTCCCGCCTACGAGCAGTACTTC
16	TRBD1	TRBJ1-5	.	TRBV4-2	CASSPDGTGVSQPQHF	TGTGCCAGCAGCCCAGACGGGACAGGGGTAAGTCAGCCCCAGCATTTT
14	.	TRBJ2-5	.	TRBV6-5	CASSYFSYQETQYF	TGTGCCAGCAGTTACTTTTCGTACCAAGAGACCCAGTACTTC
13	TRBD1	TRBJ1-4	.	TRBV6-1	CASSEGQLEKLFF	TGTGCCAGCAGTGAGGGACAGCTTGAAAAACTGTTTTTT
15	.	TRBJ1-2	.	TRBV9	CASSVNRDANYGYTF	TGTGCCAGCAGCGTAAACCGGGACGCCAACTATGGCTACACCTTC
16	.	TRBJ1-5	.	TRBV27	CASSLHGTYSNQPQHF	TGTGCCAGCAGTCTACACGGGACTTATAGCAATCAGCCCCAGCATTTT
13	.	TRBJ1-2	few	TRBV7-9	CASSRAQNYGYTF	TGTGCCAGCAGCCGAGCCCAGAACTATGGCTACACCTTC
13	.	TRBJ1-4	.	TRBV6-5	CASSYRDNEKLFF	TGTGCCAGCAGTTACAGAGATAATGAAAAACTGTTTTTT
16	TRBD2	TRBJ2-1	.	TRBV4-2	CASSQGLAANYNEQFF	TGTGCCAGCAGCCAAGGCCTAGCGGCAAATTACAATGAGCAGTTCTTC
14	TRBD1	TRBJ1-2	medium-sized	TRBV27	CASSSTGGRYGYTF	TGTGCCAGCAGTTCGACAGGGGGCAGGTATGGCTACACCTTC
12	.	TRBJ1-2	.	TRBV7-2	CASSLGAYGYTF	TGTGCCAGCAGCCTCGGGGCGTATGGCTACACCTTC
14	.	TRBJ1-5	.	TRBV28	CASSLSGTGQPQHF	TGTGCCAGCAGTTTGTCGGGTACGGGTCAGCCCCAGCATTTT